The rows below give T cell receptor beta chains drawn from one sample of a study of control samples from healthy donors and cancer patients. This table comes from immunoSEQ multiplex PCR, and its TCRdb copy is limited to in-frame clones, with some not included. The sample records about 140,000 clones, approximately 91% being singletons. Specimen: blood. Receptors were obtained from a young woman in good health. Both conserved end residues are part of each CDR3. Fields, in order: clone size, CDR3 length, D gene, V gene, J gene, CDR3 protein, CDR3 DNA. A D gene is named only where the DNA matches it firmly. A row's size may be missing; if present it is once, few, many or a size class.

clone size: -; CDR3 length: 13; D gene: -; V gene: TRBV5-1; J gene: TRBJ1-1; CDR3 protein: CASSLGENTEAFF; CDR3 DNA: TGCGCCAGCAGCTTGGGCGAGAACACTGAAGCTTTCTTT
clone size: -; CDR3 length: 16; D gene: -; V gene: TRBV23-1; J gene: TRBJ1-1; CDR3 protein: CASSPAEPRDPLEAFF; CDR3 DNA: TGCGCCAGCAGTCCGGCGGAGCCCAGGGACCCGTTAGAAGCTTTCTTT
clone size: -; CDR3 length: 18; D gene: -; V gene: TRBV14; J gene: TRBJ1-3; CDR3 protein: CASRPRKRRSGPGNTIYF; CDR3 DNA: TGTGCCAGCAGACCCAGAAAAAGGCGATCAGGACCTGGAAACACCATATATTTT
clone size: -; CDR3 length: 13; D gene: -; V gene: TRBV2; J gene: TRBJ1-1; CDR3 protein: CASSAQGDTEAFF; CDR3 DNA: TGTGCCAGCAGTGCACAGGGTGACACTGAAGCTTTCTTT
clone size: -; CDR3 length: 20; D gene: TRBD1; V gene: TRBV6-6; J gene: TRBJ1-5; CDR3 protein: CASSRGGVRTGGFSNQPQHF; CDR3 DNA: TGTGCCAGCAGTCGGGGTGGAGTCAGGACAGGGGGTTTTAGCAATCAGCCCCAGCATTTT
clone size: -; CDR3 length: 11; D gene: -; V gene: TRBV7-9; J gene: TRBJ1-1; CDR3 protein: CASSTSPEAFF; CDR3 DNA: TGTGCCAGCAGCACAAGTCCTGAAGCTTTCTTT
clone size: -; CDR3 length: 15; D gene: -; V gene: TRBV19; J gene: TRBJ1-3; CDR3 protein: CASRARAFSGNTIYF; CDR3 DNA: TGTGCCAGTAGGGCCAGAGCATTCTCTGGAAACACCATATATTTT
clone size: -; CDR3 length: 12; D gene: -; V gene: TRBV9; J gene: TRBJ2-3; CDR3 protein: CASSVDTDTQYF; CDR3 DNA: TGTGCCAGCAGCGTAGACACAGATACGCAGTATTTT
clone size: -; CDR3 length: 11; D gene: -; V gene: TRBV19; J gene: TRBJ1-1; CDR3 protein: CASTGFAEAFF; CDR3 DNA: TGTGCCAGTACAGGGTTCGCTGAAGCTTTCTTT
clone size: few; CDR3 length: 15; D gene: TRBD1; V gene: TRBV6-1; J gene: TRBJ1-4; CDR3 protein: CASSEALGGNEKLFF; CDR3 DNA: TGTGCCAGCAGTGAAGCGCTAGGGGGCAACGAAAAACTGTTTTTT
clone size: -; CDR3 length: 14; D gene: -; V gene: TRBV10-3; J gene: TRBJ1-1; CDR3 protein: CAIRRTDEDTEAFF; CDR3 DNA: TGTGCCATCAGGAGGACAGATGAAGACACTGAAGCTTTCTTT
clone size: once; CDR3 length: 14; D gene: -; V gene: TRBV10-3; J gene: TRBJ1-2; CDR3 protein: CAITPTGSNYGYTF; CDR3 DNA: TGTGCCATCACCCCGACAGGATCCAACTATGGCTACACCTTC
clone size: -; CDR3 length: 15; D gene: TRBD1; V gene: TRBV3-1/TRBV3-2; J gene: TRBJ1-3; CDR3 protein: CASNHRGSSGNTIYF; CDR3 DNA: TGTGCCAGCAACCACAGGGGTTCTTCTGGAAACACCATATATTTT
clone size: -; CDR3 length: 14; D gene: TRBD1; V gene: TRBV5-1; J gene: TRBJ1-1; CDR3 protein: CASSLGTGGTEAFF; CDR3 DNA: TGCGCCAGCAGCCTTGGGACAGGGGGCACTGAAGCTTTCTTT
clone size: -; CDR3 length: 14; D gene: -; V gene: TRBV11-3; J gene: TRBJ2-2; CDR3 protein: CASSPSGETGELFF; CDR3 DNA: TGTGCCAGCAGCCCCAGCGGTGAAACCGGGGAGCTGTTTTTT
clone size: once; CDR3 length: 12; D gene: -; V gene: TRBV30; J gene: TRBJ1-6; CDR3 protein: CAWSPGDSPLHF; CDR3 DNA: TGTGCCTGGAGCCCCGGGGATTCACCCCTCCACTTT
clone size: -; CDR3 length: 16; D gene: TRBD2; V gene: TRBV7-9; J gene: TRBJ2-2; CDR3 protein: CASSPGTSGRTGELFF; CDR3 DNA: TGTGCCAGCAGCCCCGGGACTAGCGGGAGGACCGGGGAGCTGTTTTTT
clone size: -; CDR3 length: 17; D gene: -; V gene: TRBV5-1; J gene: TRBJ1-1; CDR3 protein: CASSWNAGRTGRTEAFF; CDR3 DNA: TGCGCCAGCAGCTGGAATGCGGGGCGGACTGGGCGGACTGAAGCTTTCTTT
clone size: -; CDR3 length: 12; D gene: -; V gene: TRBV11-2; J gene: TRBJ1-5; CDR3 protein: CASSDTNQPQHF; CDR3 DNA: TGTGCCAGCAGCGACACCAATCAGCCCCAGCATTTT
clone size: -; CDR3 length: 13; D gene: -; V gene: TRBV12-3/TRBV12-4; J gene: TRBJ2-3; CDR3 protein: CASSLMGSRTQYF; CDR3 DNA: TGTGCCAGCAGTTTAATGGGGAGTCGTACGCAGTATTTT
clone size: -; CDR3 length: 13; D gene: TRBD1; V gene: TRBV19; J gene: TRBJ1-4; CDR3 protein: CASTSDRGEKLFF; CDR3 DNA: TGTGCCAGTACCTCGGACAGGGGTGAAAAACTGTTTTTT
clone size: -; CDR3 length: 13; D gene: -; V gene: TRBV29-1; J gene: TRBJ1-1; CDR3 protein: CSAKGPRNTEAFF; CDR3 DNA: TGCAGCGCCAAAGGTCCCAGAAACACTGAAGCTTTCTTT